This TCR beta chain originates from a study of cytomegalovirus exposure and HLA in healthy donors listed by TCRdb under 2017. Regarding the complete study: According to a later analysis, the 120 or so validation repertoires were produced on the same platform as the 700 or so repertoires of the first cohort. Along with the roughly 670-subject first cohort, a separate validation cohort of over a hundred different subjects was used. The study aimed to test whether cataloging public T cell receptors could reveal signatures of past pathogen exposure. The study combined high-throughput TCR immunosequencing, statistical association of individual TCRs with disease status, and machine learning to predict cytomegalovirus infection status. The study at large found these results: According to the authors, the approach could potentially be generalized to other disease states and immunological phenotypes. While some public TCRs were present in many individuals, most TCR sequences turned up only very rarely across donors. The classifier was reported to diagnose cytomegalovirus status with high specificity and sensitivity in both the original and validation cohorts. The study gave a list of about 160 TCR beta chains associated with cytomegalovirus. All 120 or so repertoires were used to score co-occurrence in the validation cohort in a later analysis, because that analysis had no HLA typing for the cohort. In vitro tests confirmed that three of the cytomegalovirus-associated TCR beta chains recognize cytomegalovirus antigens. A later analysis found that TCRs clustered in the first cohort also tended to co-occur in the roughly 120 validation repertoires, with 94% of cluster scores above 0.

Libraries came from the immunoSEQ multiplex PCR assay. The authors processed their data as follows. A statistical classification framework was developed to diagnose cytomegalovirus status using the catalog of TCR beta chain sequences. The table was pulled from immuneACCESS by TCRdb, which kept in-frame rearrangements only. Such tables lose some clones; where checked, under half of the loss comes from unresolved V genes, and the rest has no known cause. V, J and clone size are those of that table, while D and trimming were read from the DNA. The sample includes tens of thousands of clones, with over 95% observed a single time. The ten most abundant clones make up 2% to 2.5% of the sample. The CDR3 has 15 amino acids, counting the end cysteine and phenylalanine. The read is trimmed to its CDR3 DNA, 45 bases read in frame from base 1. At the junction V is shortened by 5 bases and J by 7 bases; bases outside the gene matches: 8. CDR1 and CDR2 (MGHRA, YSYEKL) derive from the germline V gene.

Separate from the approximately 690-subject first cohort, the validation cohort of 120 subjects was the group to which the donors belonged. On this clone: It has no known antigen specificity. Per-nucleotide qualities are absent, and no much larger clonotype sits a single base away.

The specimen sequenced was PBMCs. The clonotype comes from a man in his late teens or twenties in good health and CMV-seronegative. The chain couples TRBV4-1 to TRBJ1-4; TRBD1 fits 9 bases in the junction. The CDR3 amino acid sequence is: CASSYRGQGGEKLFF. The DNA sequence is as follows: TGCGCCAGCAGCTACAGGGGACAGGGAGGTGAAAAACTGTTTTTT.